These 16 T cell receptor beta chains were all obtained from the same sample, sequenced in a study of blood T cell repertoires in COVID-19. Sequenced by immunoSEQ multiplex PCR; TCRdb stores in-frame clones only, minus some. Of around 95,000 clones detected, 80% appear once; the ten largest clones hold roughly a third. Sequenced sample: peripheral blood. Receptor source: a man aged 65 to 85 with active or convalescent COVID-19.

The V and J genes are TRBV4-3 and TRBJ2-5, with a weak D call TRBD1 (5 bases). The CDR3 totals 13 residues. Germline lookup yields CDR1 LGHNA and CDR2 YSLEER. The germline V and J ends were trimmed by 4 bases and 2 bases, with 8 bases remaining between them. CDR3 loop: CASSRTRQETQYF. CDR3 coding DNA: TGCGCCAGCAGCCGGACAAGACAAGAGACCCAGTACTTC.

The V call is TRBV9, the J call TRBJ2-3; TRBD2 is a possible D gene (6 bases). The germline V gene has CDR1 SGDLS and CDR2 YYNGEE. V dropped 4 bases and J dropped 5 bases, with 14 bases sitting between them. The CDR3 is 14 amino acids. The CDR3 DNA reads TGTGCCAGCAGCCCGGGGACTCCCCTAGATACGCAGTATTTT. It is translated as CASSPGTPLDTQYF.

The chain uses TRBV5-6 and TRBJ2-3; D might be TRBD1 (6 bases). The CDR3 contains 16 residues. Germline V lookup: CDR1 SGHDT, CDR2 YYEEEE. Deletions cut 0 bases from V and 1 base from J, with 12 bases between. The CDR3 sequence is CASSLVGRGRTDTQYF. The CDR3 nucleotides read TGTGCCAGCAGCTTGGTGGGCAGGGGACGCACAGATACGCAGTATTTT.

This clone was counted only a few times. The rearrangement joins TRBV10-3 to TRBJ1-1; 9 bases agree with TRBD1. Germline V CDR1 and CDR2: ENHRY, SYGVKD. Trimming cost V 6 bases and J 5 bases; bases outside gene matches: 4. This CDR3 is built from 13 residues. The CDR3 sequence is CAIRPTGGTEAFF. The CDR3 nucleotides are TGTGCCATCAGACCGACAGGGGGGACTGAAGCTTTCTTT.

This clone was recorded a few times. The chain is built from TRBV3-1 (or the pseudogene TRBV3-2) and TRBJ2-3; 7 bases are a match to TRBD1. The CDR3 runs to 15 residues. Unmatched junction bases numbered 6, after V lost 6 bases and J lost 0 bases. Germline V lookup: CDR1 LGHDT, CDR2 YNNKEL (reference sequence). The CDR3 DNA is TGTGCCAGCAGTCCCCAGGGGGTGAGCACAGATACGCAGTATTTT. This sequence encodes CASSPQGVSTDTQYF.

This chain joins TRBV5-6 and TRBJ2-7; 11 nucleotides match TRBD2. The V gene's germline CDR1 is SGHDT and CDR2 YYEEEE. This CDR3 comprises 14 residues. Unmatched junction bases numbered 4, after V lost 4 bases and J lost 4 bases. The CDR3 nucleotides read TGTGCCAGCAGCCAGACTAGCGGGACGTACGAGCAGTACTTC. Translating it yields CASSQTSGTYEQYF.

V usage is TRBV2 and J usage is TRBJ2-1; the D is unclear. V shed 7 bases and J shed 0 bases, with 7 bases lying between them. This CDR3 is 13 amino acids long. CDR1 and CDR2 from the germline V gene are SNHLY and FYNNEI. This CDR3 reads CASTDSSYNEQFF. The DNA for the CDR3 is TGTGCCAGCACCGACTCCTCCTACAATGAGCAGTTCTTC.

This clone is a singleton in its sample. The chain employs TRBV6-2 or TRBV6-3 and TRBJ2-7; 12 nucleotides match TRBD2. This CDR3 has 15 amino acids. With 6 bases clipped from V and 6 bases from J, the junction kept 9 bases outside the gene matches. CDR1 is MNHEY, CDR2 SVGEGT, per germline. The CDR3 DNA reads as TGTGCCAGCAGCGCACGGACTAGCGGGGCCGTCGAGCAGTACTTC. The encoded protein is CASSARTSGAVEQYF.

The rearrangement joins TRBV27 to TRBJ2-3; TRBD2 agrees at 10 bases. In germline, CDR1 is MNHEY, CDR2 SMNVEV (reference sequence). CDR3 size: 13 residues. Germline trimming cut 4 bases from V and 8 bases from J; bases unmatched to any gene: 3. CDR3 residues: CASSSWTSGTQYF. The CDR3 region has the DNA TGTGCCAGCAGTTCCTGGACTAGCGGTACGCAGTATTTT.

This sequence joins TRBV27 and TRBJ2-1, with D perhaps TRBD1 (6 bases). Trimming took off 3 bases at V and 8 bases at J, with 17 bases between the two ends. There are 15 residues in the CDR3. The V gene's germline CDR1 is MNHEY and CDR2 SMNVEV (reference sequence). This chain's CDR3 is CASSFDRPDWDEQFF. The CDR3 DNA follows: TGTGCCAGCAGTTTCGACAGGCCCGACTGGGATGAGCAGTTCTTC.

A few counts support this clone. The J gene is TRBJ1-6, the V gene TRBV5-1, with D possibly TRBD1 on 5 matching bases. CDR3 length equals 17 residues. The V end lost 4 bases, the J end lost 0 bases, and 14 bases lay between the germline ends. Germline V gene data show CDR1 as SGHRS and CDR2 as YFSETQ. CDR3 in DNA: TGCGCCAGCAGCCCCTCGGCGGGGGACTCCTATAATTCACCCCTCCACTTT. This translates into CASSPSAGDSYNSPLHF.

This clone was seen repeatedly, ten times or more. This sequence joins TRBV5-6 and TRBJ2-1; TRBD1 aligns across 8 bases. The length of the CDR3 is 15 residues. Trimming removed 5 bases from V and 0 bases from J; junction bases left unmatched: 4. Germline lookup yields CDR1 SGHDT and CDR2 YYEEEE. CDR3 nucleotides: TGTGCCAGCAGTCCAGGGGGCTCCTCCTACAATGAGCAGTTCTTC. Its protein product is CASSPGGSSYNEQFF.

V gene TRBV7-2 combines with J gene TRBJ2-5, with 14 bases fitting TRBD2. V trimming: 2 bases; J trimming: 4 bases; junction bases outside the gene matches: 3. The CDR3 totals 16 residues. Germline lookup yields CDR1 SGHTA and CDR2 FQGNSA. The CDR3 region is CASSLSTSGRGETQYF. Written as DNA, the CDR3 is TGTGCCAGCAGCTTATCGACTAGCGGGAGGGGAGAGACCCAGTACTTC.

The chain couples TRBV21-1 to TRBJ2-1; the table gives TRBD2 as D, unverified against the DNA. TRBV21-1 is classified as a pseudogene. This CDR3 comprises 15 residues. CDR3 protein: CASRLNGRNGNEQFF. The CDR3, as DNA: TGTGCCAGCAGATTAAACGGGAGAAATGGGAATGAGCAGTTCTTC.

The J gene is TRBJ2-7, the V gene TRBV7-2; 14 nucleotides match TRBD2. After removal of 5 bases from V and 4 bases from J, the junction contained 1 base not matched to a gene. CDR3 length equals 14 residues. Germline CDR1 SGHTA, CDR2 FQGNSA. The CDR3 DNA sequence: TGTGCCAGCAGCAGGACTAGCGGGAGGTACGAGCAGTACTTC. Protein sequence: CASSRTSGRYEQYF.

In DNA form, the CDR3 reads TGCAGCGTCTACCTCCACGAGGGCAGCGCCTCTGGAAACACCATATATTTT. Translation gives CSVYLHEGSASGNTIYF. The chain carries TRBV29-1 and TRBJ1-3; unclear D gene. Germline V gene lookup returns CDR1 SQVTM and CDR2 ANQGSEA. Trimming left V 6 bases short and J 0 bases short, with 21 bases between. The CDR3 runs 17 residues.